The clone carrying this TCR beta chain was seen repeatedly, ten times or more. The target antigen is unknown. RNA transcripts yielded amplified TCR beta CDR3 regions. Second-round multiplex PCR came after first-round RT-PCR with HTBI primers. Each CDR3 protein gets one entry after TCRdb re-called the multiplex PCR reads with MiXCR. The data show about 370,000 distinct CDR3 sequences, with about 18% seen just once and roughly 1.5% held by the top ten. The sample belongs to a study of Graves' ophthalmopathy and Graves' hyperthyroidism. Findings of the study overall: Using 13 signatures, a model distinguished ophthalmopathy from stable hyperthyroidism, reaching about 89% sensitivity and approximately 82% specificity. The authors also found most expanded thyroid clonotypes above 0.001 frequency in blood.

This clonotype was sampled from a woman under 30 with Graves' ophthalmopathy. The sample consisted of peripheral blood.

CDR3 nucleotides: TGTGCCTGGAGTGTACAAGGGGGTGGCAATCAGCCCCAGCATTTT. It translates to CAWSVQGGGNQPQHF. This sequence joins TRBV30 and TRBJ1-5; D is possibly TRBD1 (6 bases). Trimming removed 0 bases from V and 2 bases from J, with 11 bases in between. Germline CDR1 is GTSNPN and CDR2 is SVGIG (reference sequence). This CDR3 is 15 amino acids long.